Listed here are 20 T cell receptor beta chains from one sample, sequenced in a study of blood T cell repertoires in COVID-19. Assay: immunoSEQ multiplex PCR; the TCRdb copy retains only in-frame clones and omits some. This sample has approximately 230,000 clones, with roughly 84% found just once. Sequencing was done on a sample of peripheral blood. Receptor source: a woman aged 35 to 49 who had recovered from COVID-19.

Here the CDR3 reads CASSSRQDPYEQYF. DNA for the CDR3: TGTGCCAGCAGCTCCCGACAGGACCCCTACGAGCAGTACTTC. The chain recombines TRBV11-3 with TRBJ2-7, with TRBD1 as a possible D gene (6 bases). There are 14 residues in the CDR3. V was pared by 4 bases and J by 2 bases, with 12 bases between. The germline gives CDR1 SGHNT, CDR2 YENEEA.

V and J are TRBV3-1 (or the pseudogene TRBV3-2) and TRBJ1-2, with no clear D. CDR3 length equals 15 residues. The germline gives CDR1 LGHDT, CDR2 YNNKEL (reference sequence). Trimming left V 0 bases short and J 6 bases short, with 14 bases between. The CDR3 DNA reads TGTGCCAGCAGCCAAGAGAGGGAAGGAGTGCATGGCTACACCTTC. Protein product: CASSQEREGVHGYTF.

The CDR3, as DNA: TGTGCCAGCAGCCCCATACAGGCTAACTATGGCTACACCTTC. Translated: CASSPIQANYGYTF. The V gene is TRBV3-1 (or the pseudogene TRBV3-2), the J gene TRBJ1-2, with D possibly matching TRBD1 (5 bases). The CDR3 spans 14 residues. Trimming removed 4 bases at V and 0 bases at J, with 9 bases between. The V gene's germline CDR1 is LGHDT and CDR2 YNNKEL (reference sequence).

CDR3 protein: CASTGSSTDTQYF. CDR3 sequence (DNA): TGTGCCAGCACAGGATCTAGCACAGATACGCAGTATTTT. This chain joins TRBV12-3 or TRBV12-4 and TRBJ2-3; D not resolved. V was clipped by 7 bases and J by 0 bases, with 8 bases between them. CDR3 length equals 13 residues.

The chain uses TRBV19 and TRBJ1-5; TRBD1 agrees at 12 bases. CDR1 and CDR2 from the germline V gene are LNHDA and SQIVND (reference sequence). The V and J ends lost 6 bases and 7 bases, in that order; junction bases with no gene match: 13. This CDR3 is built from 17 residues. The CDR3 DNA sequence: TGTGCCAGTAGAGGTTGGGGGGGACAGGGGGCTCAACAGCCCCAGCATTTT. Translated: CASRGWGGQGAQQPQHF. Drawing the rest from reference TRBV19 and TRBJ1-5, the complete variable domain is DGGITQSPKYLFRKEGQNVTLSCEQNLNHDAMYWYRQDPGQGLRLIYYSQIVNDFQKGDIAEGYSVSREKKESFPLTVTSAQKNPTAFYLCASRGWGGQGAQQPQHFGDGTRLSIL.

This sequence joins TRBV25-1 and TRBJ1-1, with D perhaps matching TRBD1 (6 bases). Germline V gene data show CDR1 as MGHDK and CDR2 as SYGVNS. Trimming took 6 bases from V and 6 from J, leaving 14 bases between them. The CDR3 extends over 13 amino acids. The CDR3 DNA sequence: TGTGCCAGCAGCGTAACAGGGTTCTCTGAAGCTTTCTTT. Protein product: CASSVTGFSEAFF.

The rearrangement joins TRBV19 to TRBJ2-7; 9 bases fit TRBD1. The CDR3 has 15 residues. Looked up from germline, CDR1 is LNHDA and CDR2 is SQIVND (reference sequence). V shed 8 bases, J shed 3 bases, and the junction held 11 bases outside the gene matches. This CDR3 is CASRTAGTGNYEQYF. For the CDR3, the DNA is TGTGCCAGTCGAACCGCCGGGACAGGGAACTACGAGCAGTACTTC. Full variable domain (remainder filled in from reference TRBV19 and TRBJ2-7): DGGITQSPKYLFRKEGQNVTLSCEQNLNHDAMYWYRQDPGQGLRLIYYSQIVNDFQKGDIAEGYSVSREKKESFPLTVTSAQKNPTAFYLCASRTAGTGNYEQYFGPGTRLTVT.

The chain combines TRBV7-3 with TRBJ2-1; the match to TRBD2 covers 11 bases. Germline lookup yields CDR1 SGHTA and CDR2 FQGTGA. The CDR3 is 15 amino acids. Trimming at V came to 4 bases and at J to 3 bases, leaving 2 bases not matched to a gene. The CDR3 DNA follows: TGTGCCAGCAGCTCCGGGACTAGCGGCTACAATGAGCAGTTCTTC. Residues: CASSSGTSGYNEQFF.

This clone was found once. The chain combines TRBV6-2 or TRBV6-3 with TRBJ2-2; D is perhaps TRBD1 (6 bases). Germline assignment: CDR1 MNHEY and CDR2 SVGEGT. This CDR3 spans 15 amino acids. V was clipped by 5 bases and J by 1 base, with 11 bases between them. The CDR3: CASSDTGLNTGELFF. The CDR3 coding sequence is TGTGCCAGCAGTGACACAGGGCTGAACACCGGGGAGCTGTTTTTT.

This rearrangement joins TRBV6-2 or TRBV6-3 to TRBJ2-7, with 9 bases identical to TRBD2. From germline, CDR1 is MNHEY and CDR2 SVGEGT. The junction had 6 bases not matched to a gene; V was cut back by 5 bases and J by 1 base. The CDR3 is made up of 15 amino acids. The CDR3 region is CASSGSGGGSYEQYF. The CDR3, as DNA: TGTGCCAGCAGTGGTAGCGGGGGAGGGTCCTACGAGCAGTACTTC.

The chain links TRBV7-9 to TRBJ2-1; TRBD1 matches 12 bases. The CDR3 is 18 residues long. Germline lookup yields CDR1 SEHNR and CDR2 FQNEAQ (reference sequence). The ends lost 6 bases at V and 1 base at J; junction bases unmatched: 10. The CDR3 sequence: CASRSGTGGVGSYNEQFF. For the CDR3, the DNA is TGTGCCAGCAGATCCGGGACAGGGGGCGTAGGATCCTACAATGAGCAGTTCTTC.

DNA of the CDR3: TGTGCCAGCAGTCGGACAGGGGAAGGGGCTAATGAAAAACTGTTTTTT. This codes for CASSRTGEGANEKLFF. The genes are TRBV28 and TRBJ1-4; TRBD1 matches at 9 bases. V gave up 5 bases and J gave up 3 bases; unmatched junction bases: 7. Germline V gene sequence: CDR1 MDHEN, CDR2 SYDVKM. The CDR3 runs to 16 residues.

This chain connects TRBV27 to TRBJ1-1, with TRBD1 as a possible D gene (6 bases). V gave up 4 bases and J gave up 4 bases, with 16 bases separating them. CDR3 length: 15 residues. Germline CDR1 MNHEY, CDR2 SMNVEV (reference sequence). CDR3 sequence (DNA): TGTGCCAGCAGTTGGTGGAAAACAGGGTTCACTGAAGCTTTCTTT. Translating gives CASSWWKTGFTEAFF.

J is TRBJ2-6 and V is TRBV19, with D possibly TRBD2 on 7 matching bases. The V end was cut by 1 base, the J end by 2 bases, with 15 bases between. The V gene's germline CDR1 is LNHDA and CDR2 SQIVND (reference sequence). The length of the CDR3 is 18 residues. For the CDR3, the DNA is TGTGCCAGTAGTATAGGCGGGGGCGACCCAGCTGGGGCCAACGTCCTGACTTTC. It specifies CASSIGGGDPAGANVLTF.

The V call is TRBV28, the J call TRBJ2-4; weak D call: TRBD2 (7 bases). The CDR3 consists of 15 residues. The germline gives CDR1 MDHEN, CDR2 SYDVKM. V was cut by 7 bases and J by 0 bases, with 13 bases left in between. This CDR3 is CASNEGGAAKNIQYF. The CDR3 bases are TGTGCCAGCAACGAAGGGGGGGCAGCCAAAAACATTCAGTACTTC.

A single count supports this clone. The chain joins TRBV18 to TRBJ2-1; no clear D gene. The CDR3 length is 13 residues. The germline V gene has CDR1 KGHSH and CDR2 LQKENI. Trimming pared 1 base from V and 6 bases from J, leaving 7 bases between. The chain's CDR3 is CASSPRASNEQFF. The CDR3 coding sequence is TGTGCCAGCTCACCACGGGCCAGCAATGAGCAGTTCTTC.

The chain couples TRBV27 to TRBJ2-2; 9 nucleotides line up with TRBD1. Germline V gene data show CDR1 as MNHEY and CDR2 as SMNVEV (reference sequence). There are 15 residues in the CDR3. V was pared by 8 bases and J by 1 base, with 5 bases of the junction left unmatched. CDR3 sequence (DNA): TGTGCCAGCCGGCCGGGACAGGGGAACACCGGGGAGCTGTTTTTT. Its translation is CASRPGQGNTGELFF.

The chain employs TRBV5-6 and TRBJ1-2, with D possibly TRBD1 on 6 matching bases. The ends were cut back, 3 bases at V and 5 bases at J, with 20 bases in the middle. The CDR3 has 16 amino acids. Looked up from germline, CDR1 is SGHDT and CDR2 is YYEEEE. CDR3 protein: CASSYLTGSLGYGYTF. DNA for the CDR3: TGTGCCAGCAGCTATCTCACAGGGTCCCTCGGGTATGGCTACACCTTC.

This sequence joins TRBV7-9 and TRBJ1-3, with D hard to call. The germline V and J ends were trimmed by 2 bases and 3 bases, with 8 bases remaining between them. The CDR3 sequence is 14 residues long. CDR1 SEHNR and CDR2 FQNEAQ come from the germline V gene (reference sequence). DNA for the CDR3: TGTGCCAGCAGCTTAACGGGGAATGGAAACACCATATATTTT. Translated, it gives CASSLTGNGNTIYF.

The V and J genes are TRBV10-3 and TRBJ2-5; TRBD2 might be the D (5 bases). In germline, CDR1 is ENHRY, CDR2 SYGVKD. This CDR3 contains 13 residues. Trimming shortened V by 4 bases and J by 5 bases, and 11 bases separated the two germline ends. CDR3 DNA sequence: TGTGCCATCAGTGTGGCGGGCTCGGAGACCCAGTACTTC. Its translation: CAISVAGSETQYF.